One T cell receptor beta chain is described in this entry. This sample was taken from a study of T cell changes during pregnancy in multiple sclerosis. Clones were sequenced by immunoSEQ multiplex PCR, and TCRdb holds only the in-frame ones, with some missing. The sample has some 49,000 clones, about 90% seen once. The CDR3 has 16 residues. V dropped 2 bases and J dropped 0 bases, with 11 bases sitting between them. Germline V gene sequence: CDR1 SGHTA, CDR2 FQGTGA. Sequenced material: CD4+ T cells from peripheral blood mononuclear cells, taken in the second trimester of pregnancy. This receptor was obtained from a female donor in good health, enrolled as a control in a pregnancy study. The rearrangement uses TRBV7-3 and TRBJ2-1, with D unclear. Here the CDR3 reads CASSLESWSSYNEQFF. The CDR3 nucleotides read TGTGCCAGCAGCTTAGAGAGCTGGAGCTCCTACAATGAGCAGTTCTTC.